This TCR beta chain was sequenced during a study of vaccination and CD4 T cells after COVID-19. J gave up 4 bases and V 4 bases, and 7 bases lay outside the gene matches. Germline loops: CDR1 KGHDR, CDR2 SFDVKD. The CDR3 spans 16 residues. The Oncomine TCR Beta short-read assay generated sequence data from the DNA of cultured CD4+ T cells. The authors extracted genomic DNA from cultured CD4+ T cells. TCRdb passed the PCR reads through MiXCR, listing each CDR3 protein once. The sample lists 20,000 to 25,000 distinct CDR3 sequences; roughly 45% were seen once. This clonotype was found a few times. Its antigen remains unknown. Treatment given: approximately nine-day PBMC culture with coronavirus spike peptide pools or control peptides (ViraFEST assay). Antigen-specific T cell expansion with peptide pools preceded TCR sequencing in the ViraFEST approach.

The source is a human donor who had recovered from COVID-19. What was sequenced was CD4+ T cells from blood, cultured in vitro. The genes are TRBV24-1 and TRBJ2-3; TRBD2 matches 10 bases. CDR3 sequence reads: CATSEPAGGPPDTQYF. The CDR3 DNA reads as TGTGCCACCAGTGAACCAGCGGGGGGGCCTCCAGATACGCAGTATTTT.